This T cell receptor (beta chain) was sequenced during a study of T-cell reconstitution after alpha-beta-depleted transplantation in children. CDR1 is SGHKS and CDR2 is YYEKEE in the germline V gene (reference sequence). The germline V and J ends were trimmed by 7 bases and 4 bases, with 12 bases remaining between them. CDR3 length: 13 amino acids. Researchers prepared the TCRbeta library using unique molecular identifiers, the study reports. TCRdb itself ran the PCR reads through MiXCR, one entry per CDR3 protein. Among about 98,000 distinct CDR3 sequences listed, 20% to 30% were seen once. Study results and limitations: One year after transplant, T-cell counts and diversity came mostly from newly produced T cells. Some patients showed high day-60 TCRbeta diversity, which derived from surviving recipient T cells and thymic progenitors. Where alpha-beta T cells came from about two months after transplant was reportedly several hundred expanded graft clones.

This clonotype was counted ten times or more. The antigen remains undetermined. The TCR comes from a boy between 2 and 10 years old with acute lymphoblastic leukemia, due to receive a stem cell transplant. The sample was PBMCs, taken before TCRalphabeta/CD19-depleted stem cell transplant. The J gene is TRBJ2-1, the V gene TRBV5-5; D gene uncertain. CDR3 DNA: TGTGCCAGCGGTCTTCGTAGATACAATGAGCAGTTCTTC. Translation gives CASGLRRYNEQFF. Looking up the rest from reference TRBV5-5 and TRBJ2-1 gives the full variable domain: DAGVTQSPTHLIKTRGQQVTLRCSPISGHKSVSWYQQVLGQGPQFIFQYYEKEERGRGNFPDRFSARQFPNYSSELNVNALLLGDSALYLCASGLRRYNEQFFGPGTRLTVL.